The next 11 T cell receptor beta chains were all read from a single sample in a study of T cells in tuberculosis. Data came from immunoSEQ multiplex PCR; TCRdb stores just in-frame clones and leaves some out. This sample has 35,000 to 55,000 clones; roughly 94% occur once, and the top ten carry around 2%. Sample: PBMCs. The receptor source for this set is a donor aged 5 to 30 with latent tuberculosis or without tuberculosis infection. Some clones in this sample may be carry-over from other donors' samples.

The chain has TRBV7-9 and TRBJ1-1; a weak D match, TRBD1 (6 bases). Trimming pared 3 bases from V and 4 bases from J, leaving 12 bases between. The CDR3 sequence is 14 residues long. Germline V gene data show CDR1 as SEHNR and CDR2 as FQNEAQ (reference sequence). The DNA of the CDR3 is TGTGCCAGCAGCTTGGGGGCGACGGGCACTGAAGCTTTCTTT. Its translation: CASSLGATGTEAFF.

The rearrangement joins TRBV7-6 to TRBJ1-1; 7 nucleotides line up with TRBD1. J gave up 1 base and V 3 bases, and 2 bases lay outside the gene matches. Germline lookup yields CDR1 SGHVS and CDR2 FNYEAQ. CDR3 length: 14 amino acids. In DNA, the CDR3 is TGTGCCAGCAGCTTGTCAGGGGGGAACACTGAAGCTTTCTTT. Amino acids: CASSLSGGNTEAFF.

J is TRBJ2-1 and V is TRBV9; the match to TRBD1 covers 7 bases. Looked up from germline, CDR1 is SGDLS and CDR2 is YYNGEE. CDR3 length: 15 residues. V was pared by 0 bases and J by 2 bases, with 2 bases of the junction left unmatched. CDR3: CASSVGQGAYNEQFF. CDR3 bases: TGTGCCAGCAGCGTAGGACAGGGAGCCTACAATGAGCAGTTCTTC.

This clone was counted a single time. The chain uses TRBV9 and TRBJ2-3; D uncertain. Trimming shortened V by 7 bases and J by 0 bases, and 12 bases separated the two germline ends. Per germline, CDR1 SGDLS and CDR2 YYNGEE. The CDR3 is 14 amino acids. CDR3 in DNA: TGTGCCAGCGCGTCGTACCTAAGCACAGATACGCAGTATTTT. It codes for CASASYLSTDTQYF.

In this sample, this clone turned up once. The rearrangement uses TRBV28 and TRBJ2-7, with TRBD1 matching over 9 bases. V trimming: 7 bases; J trimming: 2 bases; junction bases outside the gene matches: 12. There are 16 residues in the CDR3. The germline V gene encodes CDR1 MDHEN and CDR2 SYDVKM. CDR3 sequence (DNA): TGTGCCAGCATGCTTTTTTCGGGGACAGGGACCTACGAGCAGTACTTC. The encoded protein is CASMLFSGTGTYEQYF.

This rearrangement joins TRBV28 to TRBJ1-2; D is ambiguous. This CDR3 comprises 14 residues. With 5 bases removed from V and 7 bases from J, the gap between germline ends came to 17 bases. Germline lookup yields CDR1 MDHEN and CDR2 SYDVKM. The CDR3 loop reads CASSPHSRGFGYTF. The CDR3 DNA reads TGTGCCAGCAGTCCCCATAGTCGAGGGTTTGGCTACACCTTC.

The V call is TRBV27, the J call TRBJ1-5; D not resolved. This CDR3 region has 14 residues. The V end lost 7 bases, the J end lost 0 bases, and 10 bases lay between the germline ends. Germline V CDR1 and CDR2: MNHEY, SMNVEV (reference sequence). CDR3 residues: CASTSLNSNQPQHF. CDR3 bases: TGTGCCAGCACCTCACTCAATAGCAATCAGCCCCAGCATTTT.

The chain joins TRBV7-2 to TRBJ1-4; the D gene is possibly TRBD1 (5 bases). Between the trimmed V and J ends, which lost 0 bases and 4 bases, there was a span of 12 bases. Germline CDR1 reads SGHTA; CDR2 reads FQGNSA. This CDR3 spans 16 amino acids. CDR3 loop: CASSLAQGPFNEKLFF. The CDR3 DNA sequence: TGTGCCAGCAGCTTAGCTCAGGGCCCCTTTAATGAAAAACTGTTTTTT.

The CDR3 sequence: CASSIDTGSYNEQFF. The CDR3 region has the DNA TGTGCCAGTAGTATAGACACAGGCTCCTACAATGAGCAGTTCTTC. The rearrangement uses TRBV19 and TRBJ2-1, with a weak D call TRBD1 (5 bases). Trimming left V 0 bases short and J 0 bases short, with 6 bases between. The CDR3 has 15 amino acids. Per the germline V gene, CDR1 is LNHDA and CDR2 is SQIVND (reference sequence).

The chain is built from TRBV5-1 and TRBJ2-1; weak D call: TRBD2 (5 bases). Germline V gives CDR1 SGHRS, CDR2 YFSETQ. This CDR3 is built from 15 residues. Between the trimmed V and J ends, which lost 0 bases and 8 bases, there was a span of 15 bases. CDR3 protein: CASSLGDRSGDEQFF. For the CDR3, the DNA is TGCGCCAGCAGCTTGGGCGATAGGTCCGGGGATGAGCAGTTCTTC. The entire variable domain, with the rest obtained from reference TRBV5-1 and TRBJ2-1, is as follows: KAGVTQTPRYLIKTRGQQVTLSCSPISGHRSVSWYQQTPGQGLQFLFEYFSETQRNKGNFPGRFSGRQFSNSRSEMNVSTLELGDSALYLCASSLGDRSGDEQFFGPGTRLTVL.

This clone occurred once. The chain uses TRBV2 and TRBJ1-1; D gene unclear. The germline V gene encodes CDR1 SNHLY and CDR2 FYNNEI. The CDR3 is 13 amino acids. V was cut by 6 bases and J by 7 bases, with 15 bases left in between. The CDR3 sequence: CASSYDKVIEAFF. The CDR3 DNA reads TGTGCCAGCAGCTATGACAAAGTTATTGAAGCTTTCTTT.